This TCR beta chain derives from a study of technical replicates of blood from several donors (dated by TCRdb to about 2017). Comments on this clone: No antigen is known for it. No base-level quality is on record; no much larger clone is a single base apart.

Libraries were made using the immunoSEQ multiplex PCR assay. TCRdb took this table from immuneACCESS and kept in-frame rearrangements with V and J called. Such tables lack part of the clones; where checked against another copy, unresolved V genes explain under half of the gap, and the rest is unexplained. In all, the sample holds approximately 79,000 clones, and roughly nine tenths of those were seen once. Under 0.5% of the sample belongs to the ten largest clones. Taken from the germline V gene, the CDR1 and CDR2 loops are MGHDK and SYGVNS. Including the terminal cysteine and phenylalanine, the CDR3 comprises 14 residues. Solely the CDR3 DNA is kept, with 42 bases framed from the first base. Relative to germline, V is 3 bases shorter and J is 1 base shorter, with 9 bases between their ends.

In this chain, TRBV25-1 is recombined with TRBJ1-1; no D segment can be confidently identified. The sequenced sample was T cells isolated from PBMCs. This TCR was sampled from a human donor in good health. Read as DNA, the sequence is TGTGCCAGCAGTGATATTCCGGGGAACACTGAAGCTTTCTTT. Its amino acids are CASSDIPGNTEAFF.